This TCR beta chain was captured in a study of chemoradiotherapy in HPV16-positive cancers. This table comes from immunoSEQ multiplex PCR, and its TCRdb copy is limited to in-frame clones, with some not included. The top ten hold 9% to 9.5% of the sample, which has thousands of clones, 79% seen once. CDR3 size: 16 residues. The germline gives CDR1 LNHNV, CDR2 YYDKDF (reference sequence). V lost 3 bases and J lost 8, with 19 bases in between. Repeated repertoire sampling spanned the course of chemoradiotherapy. Sequencing was performed on tumor tissue, taken from a patient who underwent chemoradiotherapy. The rearrangement links TRBV15 to TRBJ1-4; D is unresolved. The receptor comes from a human donor with HPV-associated anogenital cancer. For the CDR3, the DNA is TGTGCCACCAGCAGCACGTTATGGGGTATAGCGGAAAAACTGTTTTTT. Its protein is CATSSTLWGIAEKLFF.